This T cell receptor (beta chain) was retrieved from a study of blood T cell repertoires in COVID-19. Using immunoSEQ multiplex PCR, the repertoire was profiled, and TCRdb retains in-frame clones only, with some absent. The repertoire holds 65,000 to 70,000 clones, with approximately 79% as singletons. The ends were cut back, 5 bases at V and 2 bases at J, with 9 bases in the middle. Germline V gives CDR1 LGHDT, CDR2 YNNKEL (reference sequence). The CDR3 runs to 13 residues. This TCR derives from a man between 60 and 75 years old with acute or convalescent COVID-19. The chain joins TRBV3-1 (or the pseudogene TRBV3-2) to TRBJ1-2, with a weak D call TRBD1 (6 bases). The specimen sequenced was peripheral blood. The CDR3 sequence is CASSFDRNYGYTF. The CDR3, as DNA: TGTGCCAGCAGCTTCGACAGGAACTATGGCTACACCTTC.